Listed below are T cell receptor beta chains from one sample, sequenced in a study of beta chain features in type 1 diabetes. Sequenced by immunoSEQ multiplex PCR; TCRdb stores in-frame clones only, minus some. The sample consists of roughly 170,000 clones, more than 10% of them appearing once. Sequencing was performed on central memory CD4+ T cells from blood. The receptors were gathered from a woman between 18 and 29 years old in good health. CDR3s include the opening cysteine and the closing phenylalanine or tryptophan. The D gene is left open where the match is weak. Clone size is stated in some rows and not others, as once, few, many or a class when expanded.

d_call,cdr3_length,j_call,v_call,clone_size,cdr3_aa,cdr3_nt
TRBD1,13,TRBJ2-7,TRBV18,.,CASSGDRPYEQYF,TGTGCCAGCTCAGGGGACAGGCCCTACGAGCAGTACTTC
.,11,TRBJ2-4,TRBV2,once,CASSGQNIQYF,TGTGCCAGCAGCGGACAGAACATTCAGTACTTC
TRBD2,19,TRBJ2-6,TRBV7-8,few,CASSRRRLADTSGANVLTF,TGTGCCAGCAGTCGACGTCGACTAGCGGATACCTCTGGGGCCAACGTCCTGACTTTC
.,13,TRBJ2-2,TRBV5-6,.,CASSLSTAGELFF,TGTGCCAGCAGCTTATCGACAGCCGGGGAGCTGTTTTTT
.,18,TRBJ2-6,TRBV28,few,CASSVPGTMNSGANVLTF,TGTGCCAGCAGCGTCCCCGGGACAATGAACTCTGGGGCCAACGTCCTGACTTTC
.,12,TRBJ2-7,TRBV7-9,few,CASSFSGYEQYF,TGTGCCAGCAGCTTCAGCGGTTACGAGCAGTACTTC
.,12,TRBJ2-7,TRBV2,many,CASARESYEQYF,TGTGCCAGCGCGCGGGAATCCTACGAGCAGTACTTC
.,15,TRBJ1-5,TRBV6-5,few,CASSGEGRYNQPQHF,TGTGCCAGCAGTGGTGAGGGCAGGTACAATCAGCCCCAGCATTTT
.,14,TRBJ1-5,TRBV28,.,CASRGTFDAEPQHF,TGTGCCAGCAGGGGGACATTTGACGCGGAGCCCCAGCATTTT
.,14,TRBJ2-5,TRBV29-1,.,CSGQIQGREETQYF,TGCAGCGGGCAAATACAGGGCCGGGAAGAGACCCAGTACTTC
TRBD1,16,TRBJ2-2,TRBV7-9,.,CASSLFRTGGSGELFF,TGTGCCAGCAGCTTATTTAGGACAGGGGGATCCGGGGAGCTGTTTTTT